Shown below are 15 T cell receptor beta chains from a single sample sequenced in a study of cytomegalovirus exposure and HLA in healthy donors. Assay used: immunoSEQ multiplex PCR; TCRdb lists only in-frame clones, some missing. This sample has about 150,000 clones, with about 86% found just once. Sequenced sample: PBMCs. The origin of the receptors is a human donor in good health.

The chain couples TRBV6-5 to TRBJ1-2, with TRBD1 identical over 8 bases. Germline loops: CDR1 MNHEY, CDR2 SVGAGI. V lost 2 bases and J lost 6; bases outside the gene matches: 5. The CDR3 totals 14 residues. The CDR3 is CASSYMAGGNGYTF. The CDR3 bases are TGTGCCAGCAGTTACATGGCAGGGGGCAATGGCTACACCTTC.

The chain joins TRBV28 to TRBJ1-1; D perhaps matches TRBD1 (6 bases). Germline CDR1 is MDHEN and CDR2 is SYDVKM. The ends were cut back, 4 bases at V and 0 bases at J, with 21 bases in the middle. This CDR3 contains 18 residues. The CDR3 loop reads CASSYRTRGFHVNTEAFF. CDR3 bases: TGTGCCAGCAGTTACCGGACAAGGGGGTTTCATGTGAACACTGAAGCTTTCTTT. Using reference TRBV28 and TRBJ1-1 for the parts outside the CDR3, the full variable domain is DVKVTQSSRYLVKRTGEKVFLECVQDMDHENMFWYRQDPGLGLRLIYFSYDVKMKEKGDIPEGYSVSREKKERFSLILESASTNQTSMYLCASSYRTRGFHVNTEAFFGQGTRLTVV.

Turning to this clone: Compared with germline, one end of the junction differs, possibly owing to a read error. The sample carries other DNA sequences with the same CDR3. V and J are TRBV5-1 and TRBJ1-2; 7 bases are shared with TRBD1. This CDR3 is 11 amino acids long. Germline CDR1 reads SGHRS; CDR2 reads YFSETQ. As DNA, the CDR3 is TGCGCCAGCCAAACAGGGGATGGTTACACCTTC. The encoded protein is CASQTGDGYTF.

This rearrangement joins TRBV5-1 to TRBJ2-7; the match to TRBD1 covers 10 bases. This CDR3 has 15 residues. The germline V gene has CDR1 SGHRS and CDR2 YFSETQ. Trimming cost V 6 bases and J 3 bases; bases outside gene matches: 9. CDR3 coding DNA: TGCGCCAGCACCTCCGGGACAGGGGATAACTACGAGCAGTACTTC. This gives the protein CASTSGTGDNYEQYF.

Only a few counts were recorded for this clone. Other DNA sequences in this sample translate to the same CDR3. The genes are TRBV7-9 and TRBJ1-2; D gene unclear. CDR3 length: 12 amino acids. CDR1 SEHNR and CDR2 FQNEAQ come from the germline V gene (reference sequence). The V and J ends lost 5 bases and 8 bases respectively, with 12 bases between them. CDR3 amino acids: CASSSGLGGYTF. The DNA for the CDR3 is TGTGCCAGCAGCAGCGGCCTTGGAGGCTACACCTTC.

The CDR3 nucleotides read TGCGCCAGCAGCTTGTATGCTAGCGGGGCCAGCTCCTACGAGCAGTACTTC. It yields the protein CASSLYASGASSYEQYF. The chain carries TRBV5-1 and TRBJ2-7; 9 bases fit TRBD2. The junction had 8 bases not matched to a gene; V was cut back by 1 base and J by 0 bases. Germline V gene data show CDR1 as SGHRS and CDR2 as YFSETQ. This CDR3 has 17 amino acids.

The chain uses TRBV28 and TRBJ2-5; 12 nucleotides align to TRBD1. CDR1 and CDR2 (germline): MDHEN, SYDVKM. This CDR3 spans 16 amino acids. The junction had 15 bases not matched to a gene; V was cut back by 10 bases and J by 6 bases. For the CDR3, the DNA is TGTGCCACCAAAACCCCAGGGACAGGGGGCAGGAAGACCCAGTACTTC. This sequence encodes CATKTPGTGGRKTQYF.

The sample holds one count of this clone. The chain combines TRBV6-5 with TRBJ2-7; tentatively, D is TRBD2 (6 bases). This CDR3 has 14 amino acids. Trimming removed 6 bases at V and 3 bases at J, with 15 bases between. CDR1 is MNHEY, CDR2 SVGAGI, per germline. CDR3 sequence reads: CASRKLAGLYEQYF. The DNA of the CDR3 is TGTGCCAGCAGGAAACTAGCCGGTCTCTACGAGCAGTACTTC.

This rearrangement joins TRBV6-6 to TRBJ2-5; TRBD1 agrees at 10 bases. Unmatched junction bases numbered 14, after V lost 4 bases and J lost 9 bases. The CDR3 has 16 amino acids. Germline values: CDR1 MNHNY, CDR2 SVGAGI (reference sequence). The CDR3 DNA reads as TGTGCCAGCAGTTTTGTCGGGACAGGGGATGGGGGGTCCCAGTACTTC. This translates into CASSFVGTGDGGSQYF.

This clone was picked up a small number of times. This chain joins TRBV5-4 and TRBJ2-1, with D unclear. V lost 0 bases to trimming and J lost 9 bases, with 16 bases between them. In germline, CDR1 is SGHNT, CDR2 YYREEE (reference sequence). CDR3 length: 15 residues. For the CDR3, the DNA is TGTGCCAGCAGCTTGGTATTATTAGGTGCAGGTGAGCAGTTCTTC. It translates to CASSLVLLGAGEQFF.

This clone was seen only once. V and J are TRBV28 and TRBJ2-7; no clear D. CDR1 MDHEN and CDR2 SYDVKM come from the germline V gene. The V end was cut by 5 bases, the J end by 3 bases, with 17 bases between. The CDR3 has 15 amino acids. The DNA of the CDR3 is TGTGCCAGCAGTCCCCCCCGACATGTGGACTACGAGCAGTACTTC. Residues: CASSPPRHVDYEQYF.

CDR3 amino acids: CASSYSTLDRNTEAFF. DNA for the CDR3: TGTGCCAGCAGTTACTCCACTCTTGACAGGAACACTGAAGCTTTCTTT. The chain recombines TRBV6-6 with TRBJ1-1; maybe TRBD1 (5 bases). Germline values: CDR1 MNHNY, CDR2 SVGAGI (reference sequence). Trimming took off 0 bases at V and 1 base at J, with 12 bases between the two ends. The CDR3 is 16 amino acids.

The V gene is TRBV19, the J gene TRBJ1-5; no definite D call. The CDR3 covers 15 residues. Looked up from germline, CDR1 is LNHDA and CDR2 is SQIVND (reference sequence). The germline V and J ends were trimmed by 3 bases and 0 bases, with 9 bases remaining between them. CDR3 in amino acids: CASSILEYSNQPQHF. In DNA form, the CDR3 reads TGTGCCAGTAGTATCTTAGAGTATAGCAATCAGCCCCAGCATTTT.

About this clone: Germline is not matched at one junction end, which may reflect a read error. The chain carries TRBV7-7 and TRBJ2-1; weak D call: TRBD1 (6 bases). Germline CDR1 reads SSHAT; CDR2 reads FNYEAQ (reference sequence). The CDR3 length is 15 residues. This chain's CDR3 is CASSQGQKDYNEQFF. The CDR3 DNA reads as TGTGCTAGCAGCCAAGGACAGAAAGATTACAATGAGCAGTTCTTC.

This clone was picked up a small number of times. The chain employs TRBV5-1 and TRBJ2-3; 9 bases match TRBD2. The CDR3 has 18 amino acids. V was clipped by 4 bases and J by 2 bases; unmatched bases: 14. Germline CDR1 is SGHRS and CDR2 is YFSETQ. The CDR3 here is CASSLPPGLARDTDTQYF. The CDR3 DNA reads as TGCGCCAGCAGCCTCCCCCCGGGACTAGCTAGAGACACAGATACGCAGTATTTT.